This entry features one TCR beta chain sequence. Its cognate antigen is unknown. The record originates from a study of T-cell memory formation after mild COVID-19. TCRdb independently ran MiXCR on the 5' RACE reads; one entry per CDR3 protein. Of 350,000 to 450,000 distinct CDR3 sequences listed, 24% were seen once; the top ten hold around 9.5%. The CDR3 runs to 16 residues. Germline V gene sequence: CDR1 SGHKS, CDR2 YYEKEE (reference sequence). Deletions cut 5 bases from V and 2 bases from J, with 16 bases between. Notes on the study in general: Pre-infection memory contained some responding clones, which suggested that cross-reactive memory had joined. CD4/CD8 balance characterized clones contracting day 15 to 85, and CD4+ skew characterized later expanders. CM and EM subsets held most contracting CD4+ clones; EMRA held CD8+ ones.

This TCR derives from an adult woman who had mild COVID-19 (a few samples of this study predate the infection). Cell type and time point are not known. The chain carries TRBV5-5 and TRBJ2-2, with D possibly being TRBD1 (5 bases). What was sequenced was PBMCs or a T cell subset sorted from them (not recorded which). The CDR3 coding sequence is TGTGCCAGCAGGCCTCCCCCAGGGCGTAACACCGGGGAGCTGTTTTTT. It translates to CASRPPPGRNTGELFF. Full variable domain (missing parts from reference TRBV5-5 and TRBJ2-2): DAGVTQSPTHLIKTRGQQVTLRCSPISGHKSVSWYQQVLGQGPQFIFQYYEKEERGRGNFPDRFSARQFPNYSSELNVNALLLGDSALYLCASRPPPGRNTGELFFGEGSRLTVL.